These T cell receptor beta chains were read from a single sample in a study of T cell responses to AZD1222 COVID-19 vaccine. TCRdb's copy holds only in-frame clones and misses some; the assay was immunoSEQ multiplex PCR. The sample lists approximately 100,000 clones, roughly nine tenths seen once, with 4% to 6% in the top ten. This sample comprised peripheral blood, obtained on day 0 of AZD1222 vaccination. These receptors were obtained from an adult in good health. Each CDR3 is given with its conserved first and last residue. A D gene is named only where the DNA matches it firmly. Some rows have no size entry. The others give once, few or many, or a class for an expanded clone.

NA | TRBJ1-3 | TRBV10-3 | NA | CAISESPENTIYF | TGTGCCATCAGTGAGTCACCCGAGAACACCATATATTTT
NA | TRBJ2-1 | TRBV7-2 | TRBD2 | CASSLRGLAGAEQFF | TGTGCCAGCAGCTTACGGGGACTAGCGGGGGCTGAGCAGTTCTTC
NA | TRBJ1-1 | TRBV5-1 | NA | CASSLGPSNTEAFF | TGCGCCAGCAGCTTGGGGCCCAGTAACACTGAAGCTTTCTTT
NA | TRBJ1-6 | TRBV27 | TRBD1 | CASRTGGASYNSPLHF | TGTGCCAGCAGGACAGGGGGCGCTTCCTATAATTCACCCCTCCACTTT
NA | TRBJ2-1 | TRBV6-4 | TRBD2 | CASSQERGVYNEQFF | TGTGCCAGCAGCCAAGAGCGGGGGGTTTACAATGAGCAGTTCTTC
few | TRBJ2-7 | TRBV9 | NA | CASSVAQGSSYEQYF | TGTGCCAGCAGCGTAGCGCAGGGGAGCTCCTACGAGCAGTACTTC
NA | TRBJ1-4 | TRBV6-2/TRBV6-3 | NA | CASSSPSEATNEKLFF | TGTGCCAGCAGTTCCCCTTCGGAGGCAACTAATGAAAAACTGTTTTTT
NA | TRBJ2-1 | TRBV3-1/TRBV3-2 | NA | CASSQVPGQSSYNEQFF | TGTGCCAGCAGCCAAGTTCCCGGCCAGAGCTCCTACAATGAGCAGTTCTTC
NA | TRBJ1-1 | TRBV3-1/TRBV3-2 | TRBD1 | CASSQDGQGAEAFF | TGTGCCAGCAGCCAAGACGGACAGGGGGCTGAAGCTTTCTTT
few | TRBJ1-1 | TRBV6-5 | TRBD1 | CASSYSGTGITEAFF | TGTGCCAGCAGTTACTCCGGGACAGGGATCACTGAAGCTTTCTTT
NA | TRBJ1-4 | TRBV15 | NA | CATSRVYEKLFF | TGTGCCACCAGCAGAGTGTATGAAAAACTGTTTTTT
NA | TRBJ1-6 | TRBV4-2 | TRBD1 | CASSQDGQGGSYNSPLHF | TGTGCCAGCAGCCAAGATGGGCAGGGGGGGAGTTATAATTCACCCCTCCACTTT
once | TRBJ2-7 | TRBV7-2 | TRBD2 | CASSKRTSGGTSYEQYF | TGTGCCAGCAGCAAAAGGACTAGCGGGGGGACTTCCTACGAGCAGTACTTC
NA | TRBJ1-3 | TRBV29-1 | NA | CSVEGTGNTIYF | TGCAGCGTTGAAGGAACTGGAAACACCATATATTTT
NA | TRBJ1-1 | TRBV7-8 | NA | CASSLATYEGAFF | TGTGCCAGCAGCTTAGCCACGTATGAAGGAGCTTTCTTT
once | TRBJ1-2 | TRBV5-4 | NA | CASSYEGVYGYTF | TGTGCCAGCAGCTACGAGGGTGTCTATGGCTACACCTTC
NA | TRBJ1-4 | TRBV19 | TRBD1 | CASSIVGTASEKLFF | TGTGCCAGTAGTATTGTCGGGACAGCGAGTGAAAAACTGTTTTTT
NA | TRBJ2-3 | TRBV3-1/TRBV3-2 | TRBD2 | CASSQWLAGGTDTQYF | TGTGCCAGCAGCCAATGGCTAGCGGGGGGGACAGATACGCAGTATTTT
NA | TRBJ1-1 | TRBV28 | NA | CASSLLGAGLNTEAFF | TGTGCCAGCAGTTTACTTGGGGCAGGCCTGAACACTGAAGCTTTCTTT
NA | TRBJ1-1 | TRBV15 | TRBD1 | CATSRDRNTEAFF | TGTGCCACGTCCCGGGACAGGAACACTGAAGCTTTCTTT
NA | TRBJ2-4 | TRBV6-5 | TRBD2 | CASSLAGMAENIQYF | TGTGCCAGCAGTTTAGCGGGAATGGCGGAAAACATTCAGTACTTC
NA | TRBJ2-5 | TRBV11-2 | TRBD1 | CASRGQGAVETQYF | TGTGCCAGCAGGGGACAGGGGGCTGTGGAGACCCAGTACTTC
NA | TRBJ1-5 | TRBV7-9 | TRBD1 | CASQGGSGSNQPQHF | TGTGCCAGCCAGGGGGGTTCGGGGAGCAATCAGCCCCAGCATTTT
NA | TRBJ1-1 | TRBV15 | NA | CATSRDSGVDYGEAFF | TGTGCCACCAGCAGAGATTCCGGGGTGGACTACGGGGAAGCTTTCTTT
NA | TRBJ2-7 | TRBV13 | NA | CASSPPGIVGNEQYF | TGTGCCAGCAGCCCTCCCGGGATCGTAGGAAACGAGCAGTACTTC
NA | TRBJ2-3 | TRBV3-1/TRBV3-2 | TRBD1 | CASQRRGRPDTQYF | TGTGCCAGCCAGCGAAGGGGGCGGCCAGATACGCAGTATTTT
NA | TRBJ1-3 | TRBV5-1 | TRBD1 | CASSPGTGASGNTIYF | TGCGCCAGCAGCCCGGGGACAGGGGCCTCTGGAAACACCATATATTTT
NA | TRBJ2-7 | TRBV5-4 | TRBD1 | CASSPGTGDHEQYF | TGTGCCAGCAGCCCCGGCACAGGGGACCACGAGCAGTACTTC
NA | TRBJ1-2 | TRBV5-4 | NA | CASSPPGTDYGYTF | TGTGCCAGCAGCCCCCCCGGGACGGACTATGGCTACACCTTC
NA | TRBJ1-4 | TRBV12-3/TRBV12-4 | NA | CASRAAALGKLFF | TGTGCCAGCAGAGCGGCGGCACTTGGAAAACTGTTTTTT
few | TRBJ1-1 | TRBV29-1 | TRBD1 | CSVVGRSGGGTEAFF | TGCAGCGTTGTCGGTAGGTCAGGGGGGGGCACTGAAGCTTTCTTT
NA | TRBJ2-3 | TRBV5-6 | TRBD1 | CASSLRDSYSTDTQYF | TGTGCCAGCAGCCTAAGGGACAGTTATAGCACAGATACGCAGTATTTT
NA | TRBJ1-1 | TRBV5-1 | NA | CASSLETLGGKAFF | TGCGCCAGCAGCTTGGAAACTTTGGGAGGGAAAGCTTTCTTT
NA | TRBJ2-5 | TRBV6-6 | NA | CASSYEQRETQYF | TGTGCCAGCAGTTACGAACAGAGAGAGACCCAGTACTTC
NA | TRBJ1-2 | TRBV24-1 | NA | CATSDSAYGYTF | TGTGCCACCAGTGATTCCGCTTATGGCTACACCTTC
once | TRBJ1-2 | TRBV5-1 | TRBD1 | CASSARDRGRVYGYTF | TGCGCCAGCAGCGCCCGGGACAGGGGAAGAGTCTATGGCTACACCTTC
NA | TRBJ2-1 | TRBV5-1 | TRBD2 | CASSLTSGRSHNEQFF | TGCGCCAGCAGCTTGACTAGCGGGAGGTCCCACAATGAGCAGTTCTTC
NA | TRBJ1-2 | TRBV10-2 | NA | CASSHRVNYGYTF | TGCGCCAGCAGCCACAGGGTTAACTATGGCTACACCTTC
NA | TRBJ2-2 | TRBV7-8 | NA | CASSFQGITGELFF | TGTGCCAGCAGCTTCCAGGGAATCACCGGGGAGCTGTTTTTT
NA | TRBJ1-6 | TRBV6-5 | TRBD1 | CASGAGQGAGSPLHF | TGTGCCAGCGGGGCGGGACAGGGGGCTGGTTCACCCCTCCACTTT
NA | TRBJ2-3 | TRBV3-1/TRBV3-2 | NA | CASRQAGLTDTQYF | TGTGCCAGCAGACAAGCGGGCCTCACAGATACGCAGTATTTT
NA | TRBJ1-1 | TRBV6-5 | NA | CASSYSGEDTEAFF | TGTGCCAGCAGTTATTCCGGGGAGGACACTGAAGCTTTCTTT
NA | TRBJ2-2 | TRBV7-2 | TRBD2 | CASSSGLAGANTGELFF | TGTGCCAGCAGCTCTGGACTAGCGGGGGCCAACACCGGGGAGCTGTTTTTT
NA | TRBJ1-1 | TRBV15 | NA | CATSRAVDWSSEAFF | TGTGCCACCAGCAGGGCGGTCGATTGGAGCTCTGAAGCTTTCTTT
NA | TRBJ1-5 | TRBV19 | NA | CASSIRGGSNQPQHF | TGTGCCAGTAGTATAAGGGGGGGAAGCAATCAGCCCCAGCATTTT
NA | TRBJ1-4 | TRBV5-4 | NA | CASSLGGYGEKLFF | TGTGCCAGCAGCTTGGGAGGGTATGGGGAAAAACTGTTTTTT
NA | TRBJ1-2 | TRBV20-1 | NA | CSARGPDGYTF | TGCAGTGCTAGGGGGCCCGACGGCTACACCTTC
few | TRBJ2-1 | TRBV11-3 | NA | CASSSHPWDWRYEQFF | TGTGCCAGCAGCTCCCATCCGTGGGACTGGAGATATGAGCAGTTCTTC
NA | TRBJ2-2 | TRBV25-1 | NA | CASSSSADTGELFF | TGTGCCAGCAGTAGTTCCGCGGACACCGGGGAGCTGTTTTTT
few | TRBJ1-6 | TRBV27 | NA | CASSERGGSYSPLHF | TGTGCCAGCAGCGAACGAGGGGGGAGTTATTCACCCCTCCACTTT
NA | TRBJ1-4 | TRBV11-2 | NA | CASSLPGSEKLFF | TGTGCCAGCAGCTTACCCGGGTCGGAAAAACTGTTTTTT